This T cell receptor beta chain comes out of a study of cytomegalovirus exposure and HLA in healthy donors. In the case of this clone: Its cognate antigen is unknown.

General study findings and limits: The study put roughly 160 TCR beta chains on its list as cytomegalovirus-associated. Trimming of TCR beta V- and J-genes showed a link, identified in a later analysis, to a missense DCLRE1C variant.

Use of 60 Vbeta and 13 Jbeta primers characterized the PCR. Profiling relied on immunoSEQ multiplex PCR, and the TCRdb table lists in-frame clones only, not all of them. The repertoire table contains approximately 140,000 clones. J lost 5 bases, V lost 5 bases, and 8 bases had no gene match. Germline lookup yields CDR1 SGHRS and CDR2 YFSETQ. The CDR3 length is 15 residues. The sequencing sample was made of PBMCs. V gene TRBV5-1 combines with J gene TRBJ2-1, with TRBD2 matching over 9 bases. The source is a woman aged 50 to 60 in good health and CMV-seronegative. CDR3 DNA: TGCGCCAGCAGTTTCGGGACTAGCTTCGACAATGAGCAGTTCTTC. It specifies CASSFGTSFDNEQFF.